A selection of T cell receptor beta chains follows, all from one sample in a study of blood T cell repertoires in COVID-19. Assay used: immunoSEQ multiplex PCR; TCRdb lists only in-frame clones, some missing. The sample lists roughly 130,000 clones; about four fifths were seen once. Sequencing used peripheral blood. These receptors came from a woman aged 55-70 years with acute or convalescent COVID-19. Both conserved end residues are part of each CDR3. Each record gives: J gene, V gene, CDR3 protein.

j_call: TRBJ2-1
v_call: TRBV3-1/TRBV3-2
cdr3_aa: CASSPRGGGLYNEQFF

j_call: TRBJ1-6
v_call: TRBV5-1
cdr3_aa: CASSLEVQGNNSPLHF

j_call: TRBJ1-2
v_call: TRBV4-1
cdr3_aa: CASSPDSPGAYYGYTF

j_call: TRBJ1-1
v_call: TRBV24-1
cdr3_aa: CATRFTRDSEAFF

j_call: TRBJ1-2
v_call: TRBV12-2
cdr3_aa: CASRLTPSPGGYTF

j_call: TRBJ2-3
v_call: TRBV29-1
cdr3_aa: CSVEDPGTGARGTQYF

j_call: TRBJ1-5
v_call: TRBV4-2
cdr3_aa: CASSQDQGRARPQHF

j_call: TRBJ2-3
v_call: TRBV15
cdr3_aa: CATSRAGQGTDTQYF

j_call: TRBJ1-3
v_call: TRBV5-1
cdr3_aa: CASSSGLRGNTIYF

j_call: TRBJ1-5
v_call: TRBV28
cdr3_aa: CASTRPAGRSNQPQHF

j_call: TRBJ1-6
v_call: TRBV6-1
cdr3_aa: CASSEVRVMSPLHF

j_call: TRBJ2-6
v_call: TRBV24-1
cdr3_aa: CATQGQGESSGANVLTF

j_call: TRBJ1-1
v_call: TRBV24-1
cdr3_aa: CATSASGGGSSYTEAFF

j_call: TRBJ1-1
v_call: TRBV15
cdr3_aa: CATSRGGGRTTEAFF

j_call: TRBJ1-2
v_call: TRBV10-3
cdr3_aa: CAISESGVDYGYTF

j_call: TRBJ1-4
v_call: TRBV6-6
cdr3_aa: CASSYHDRGNEKLFF

j_call: TRBJ1-4
v_call: TRBV28
cdr3_aa: CASSSFHGDEKLFF

j_call: TRBJ2-3
v_call: TRBV10-1
cdr3_aa: CASSWGGRADTQYF

j_call: TRBJ2-5
v_call: TRBV5-6
cdr3_aa: CASSPPRGVSHQETQYF

j_call: TRBJ1-5
v_call: TRBV11-1
cdr3_aa: CASGRGMGQPQHF

j_call: TRBJ1-2
v_call: TRBV5-1
cdr3_aa: CASTSGVGDYGYTF

j_call: TRBJ1-4
v_call: TRBV5-1
cdr3_aa: CASSLDRGDKLFF

j_call: TRBJ1-1
v_call: TRBV5-4
cdr3_aa: CASSTDFQRTEAFF

j_call: TRBJ1-2
v_call: TRBV30
cdr3_aa: CAWSTAGAGGYTF